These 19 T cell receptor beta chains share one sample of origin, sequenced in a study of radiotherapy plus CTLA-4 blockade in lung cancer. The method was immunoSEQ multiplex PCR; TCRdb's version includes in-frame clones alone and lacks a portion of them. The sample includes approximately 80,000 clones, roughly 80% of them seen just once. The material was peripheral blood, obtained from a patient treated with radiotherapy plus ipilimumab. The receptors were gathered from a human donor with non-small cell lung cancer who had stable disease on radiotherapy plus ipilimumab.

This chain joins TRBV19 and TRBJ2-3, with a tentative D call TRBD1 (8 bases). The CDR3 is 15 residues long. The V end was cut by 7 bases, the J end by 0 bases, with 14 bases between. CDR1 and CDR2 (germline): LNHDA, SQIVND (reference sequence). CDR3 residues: CASKGRDRSTDTQYF. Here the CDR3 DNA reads TGTGCCAGTAAGGGGAGGGACAGGAGCACAGATACGCAGTATTTT.

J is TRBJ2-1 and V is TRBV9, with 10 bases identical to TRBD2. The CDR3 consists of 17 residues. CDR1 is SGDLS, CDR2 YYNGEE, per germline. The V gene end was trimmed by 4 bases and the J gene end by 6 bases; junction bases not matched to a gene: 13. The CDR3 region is CASSTPERGGRFNEQFF. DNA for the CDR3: TGTGCCAGCAGCACACCCGAGCGGGGGGGCCGCTTCAATGAGCAGTTCTTC.

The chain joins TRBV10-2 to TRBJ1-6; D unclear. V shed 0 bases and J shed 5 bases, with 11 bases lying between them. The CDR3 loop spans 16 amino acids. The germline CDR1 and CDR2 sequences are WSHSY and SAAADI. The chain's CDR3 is CASSESRPVNNSPLHF. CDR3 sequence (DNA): TGCGCCAGCAGTGAGTCTCGTCCGGTGAATAATTCACCCCTCCACTTT.

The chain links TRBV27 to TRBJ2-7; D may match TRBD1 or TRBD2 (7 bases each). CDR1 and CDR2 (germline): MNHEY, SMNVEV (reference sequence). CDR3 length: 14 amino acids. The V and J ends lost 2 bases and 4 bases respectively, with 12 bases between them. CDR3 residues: CASSLDQGGYEQYF. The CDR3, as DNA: TGTGCCAGCAGTTTAGACCAGGGGGGGTACGAGCAGTACTTC.

CDR3 amino acids: CASSLNYYEQYF. Here the CDR3 DNA reads TGTGCCAGCAGTTTAAACTACTACGAGCAGTACTTC. The rearrangement joins TRBV28 to TRBJ2-7, with D uncertain. This CDR3 region has 12 residues. Germline V gene sequence: CDR1 MDHEN, CDR2 SYDVKM. V was pared by 2 bases and J by 3 bases, with 5 bases between.

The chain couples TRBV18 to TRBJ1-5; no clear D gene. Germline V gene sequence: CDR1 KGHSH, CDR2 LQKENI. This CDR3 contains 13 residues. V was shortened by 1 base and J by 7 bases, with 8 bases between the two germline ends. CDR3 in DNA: TGTGCCAGCTCACCACTATCGGGCCAGCCCCAGCATTTT. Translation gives CASSPLSGQPQHF.

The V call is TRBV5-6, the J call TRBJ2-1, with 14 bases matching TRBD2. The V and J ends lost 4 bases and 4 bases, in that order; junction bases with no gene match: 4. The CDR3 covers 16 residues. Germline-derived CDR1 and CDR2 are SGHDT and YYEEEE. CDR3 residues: CASSNGLAGGYNEQFF. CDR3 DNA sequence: TGTGCCAGCAGCAACGGACTAGCGGGAGGATACAATGAGCAGTTCTTC.

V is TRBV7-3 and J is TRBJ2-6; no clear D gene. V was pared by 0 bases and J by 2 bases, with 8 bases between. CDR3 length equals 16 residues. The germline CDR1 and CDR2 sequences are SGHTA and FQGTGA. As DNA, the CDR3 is TGTGCCAGCAGCTTAACTGGCGGCCCTGGGGCCAACGTCCTGACTTTC. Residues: CASSLTGGPGANVLTF.

CDR3 bases: TGCGCCAGCAGAACGGACAGGGCTAACCTCCAAGAGACCCAGTACTTC. As protein: CASRTDRANLQETQYF. V usage is TRBV5-1 and J usage is TRBJ2-5; 8 bases are shared with TRBD1. There are 16 residues in the CDR3. CDR1 and CDR2 (germline): SGHRS, YFSETQ. Trimming at V came to 5 bases and at J to 1 base, leaving 10 bases not matched to a gene.

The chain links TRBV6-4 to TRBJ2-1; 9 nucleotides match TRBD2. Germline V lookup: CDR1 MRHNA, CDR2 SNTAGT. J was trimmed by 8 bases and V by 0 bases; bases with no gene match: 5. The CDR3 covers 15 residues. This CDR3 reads CASSDSAGGSDEQFF. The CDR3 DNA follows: TGTGCCAGCAGTGACTCAGCGGGGGGCAGCGATGAGCAGTTCTTC.

CDR3 DNA: TGTGCCTGGAGTGTACAAGGAATCCCCTACGAGCAGTACTTC. It is translated as CAWSVQGIPYEQYF. The chain has TRBV30 and TRBJ2-7; D is ambiguous. The CDR3 runs 14 residues. The germline V gene encodes CDR1 GTSNPN and CDR2 SVGIG (reference sequence). Trimming stripped 0 bases from V and 2 bases from J, with 11 bases between. Supplemented by reference TRBV30 and TRBJ2-7, the full variable domain reads SQTIHQWPATLVQPVGSPLSLECTVEGTSNPNLYWYRQAAGRGLQLLFYSVGIGQISSEVPQNLSASRPQDRQFILSSKKLLLSDSGFYLCAWSVQGIPYEQYFGPGTRLTVT.

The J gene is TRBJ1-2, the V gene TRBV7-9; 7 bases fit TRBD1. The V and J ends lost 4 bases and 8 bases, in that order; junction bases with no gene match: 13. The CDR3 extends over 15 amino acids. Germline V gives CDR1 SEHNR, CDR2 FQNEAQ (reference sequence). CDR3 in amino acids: CASSSPGQRYKGYTF. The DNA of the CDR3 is TGTGCCAGCAGCTCTCCGGGACAGCGGTATAAGGGCTACACCTTC.

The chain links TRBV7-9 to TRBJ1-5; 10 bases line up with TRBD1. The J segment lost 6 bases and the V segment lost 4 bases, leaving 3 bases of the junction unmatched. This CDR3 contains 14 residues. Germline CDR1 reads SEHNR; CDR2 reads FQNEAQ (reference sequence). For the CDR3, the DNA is TGTGCCAGCAGCTGGGGACAGGGGAGTCAGCCCCAGCATTTT. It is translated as CASSWGQGSQPQHF.

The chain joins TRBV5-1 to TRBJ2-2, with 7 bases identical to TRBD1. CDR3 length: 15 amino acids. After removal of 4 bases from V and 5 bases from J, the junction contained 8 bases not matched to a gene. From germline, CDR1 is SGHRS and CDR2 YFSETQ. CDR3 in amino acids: CASSVKGAGTGELFF. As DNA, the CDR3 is TGCGCCAGCAGCGTAAAGGGGGCAGGGACCGGGGAGCTGTTTTTT.

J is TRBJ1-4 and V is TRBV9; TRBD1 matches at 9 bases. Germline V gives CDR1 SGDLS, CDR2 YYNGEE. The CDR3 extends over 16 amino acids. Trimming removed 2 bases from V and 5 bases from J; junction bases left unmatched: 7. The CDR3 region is CASSVTPGQGNEKLFF. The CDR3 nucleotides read TGTGCCAGCAGCGTGACCCCGGGACAGGGCAATGAAAAACTGTTTTTT.

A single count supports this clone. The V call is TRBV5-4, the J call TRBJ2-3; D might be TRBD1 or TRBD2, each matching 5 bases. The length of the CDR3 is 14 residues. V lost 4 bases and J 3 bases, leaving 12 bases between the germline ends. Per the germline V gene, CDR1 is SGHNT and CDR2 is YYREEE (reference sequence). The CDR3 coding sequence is TGTGCCAGCAGCGGGGGATATGAAACAGATACGCAGTATTTT. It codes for CASSGGYETDTQYF.

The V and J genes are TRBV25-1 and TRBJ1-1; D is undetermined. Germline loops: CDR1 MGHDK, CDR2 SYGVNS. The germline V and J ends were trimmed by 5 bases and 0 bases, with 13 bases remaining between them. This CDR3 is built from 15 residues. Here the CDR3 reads CASSLGTAMNTEAFF. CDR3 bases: TGTGCCAGCAGTCTCGGCACAGCCATGAACACTGAAGCTTTCTTT.

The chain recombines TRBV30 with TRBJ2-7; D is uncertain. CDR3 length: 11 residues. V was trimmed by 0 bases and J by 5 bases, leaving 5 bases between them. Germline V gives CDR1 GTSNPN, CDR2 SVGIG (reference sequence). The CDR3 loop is CAWSVLDEQYF. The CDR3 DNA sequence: TGTGCCTGGAGTGTATTGGACGAGCAGTACTTC.

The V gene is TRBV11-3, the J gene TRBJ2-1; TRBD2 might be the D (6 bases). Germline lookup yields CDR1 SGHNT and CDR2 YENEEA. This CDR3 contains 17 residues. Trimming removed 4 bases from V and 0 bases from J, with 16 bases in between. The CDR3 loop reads CASSSRVSTSSYNEQFF. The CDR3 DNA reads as TGTGCCAGCAGCTCTCGAGTATCGACTAGCTCCTACAATGAGCAGTTCTTC.